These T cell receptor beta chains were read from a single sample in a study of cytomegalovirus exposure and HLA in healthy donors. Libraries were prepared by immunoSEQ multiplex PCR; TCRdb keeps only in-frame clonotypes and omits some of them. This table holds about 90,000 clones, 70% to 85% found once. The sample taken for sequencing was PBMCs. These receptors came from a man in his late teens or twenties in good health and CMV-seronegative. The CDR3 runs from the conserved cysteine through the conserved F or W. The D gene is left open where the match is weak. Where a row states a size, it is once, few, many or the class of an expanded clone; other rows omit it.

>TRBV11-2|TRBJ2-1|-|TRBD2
TGTGCCAGCAGCTTTCGGACTAGCGGGAGTATAAATGAGCAGTTCTTC
CASSFRTSGSINEQFF
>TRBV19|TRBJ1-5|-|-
TGTGCCAGTAGTCGTGGGGGGTCCGGCAATCAGCCCCAGCATTTT
CASSRGGSGNQPQHF
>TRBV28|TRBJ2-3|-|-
TGTGCCAGCAGTTTATGGGCGGGGTCTAGCACAGATACGCAGTATTTT
CASSLWAGSSTDTQYF
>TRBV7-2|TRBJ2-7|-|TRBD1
TGTGCCAGCAGCGGATCCAGGGGGCCTGGGGACTTC
CASSGSRGPGDF
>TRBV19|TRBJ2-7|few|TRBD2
TGTGCCAGTAGTGGACTAGCGGGAGGCTACGAGCAGTACTTC
CASSGLAGGYEQYF
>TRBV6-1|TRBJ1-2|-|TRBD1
TGTGCCAGCAGTGATCGGACAGGGACTGATGGCTACACCTTC
CASSDRTGTDGYTF
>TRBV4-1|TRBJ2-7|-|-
TGCGCCAGCAGCCAAGATCCGAGTGGTGCTAGCGTGACCTACGAGCAGTACTTC
CASSQDPSGASVTYEQYF
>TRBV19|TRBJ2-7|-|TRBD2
TGTGCCAGTAGTATCGGGGGGGCCGCGTTGGGCGAGCAGTACTTC
CASSIGGAALGEQYF
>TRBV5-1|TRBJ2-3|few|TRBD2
TGCGCCAGCAGGCCTAGCGGATATCGCACAGATACGCAGTATTTT
CASRPSGYRTDTQYF
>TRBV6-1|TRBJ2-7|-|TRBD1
TGTGCCAGCAGACTAGGACAGGTCTACGAGCAGTACTTC
CASRLGQVYEQYF
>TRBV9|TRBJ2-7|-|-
TGTGCCAGCAGCGAGGCCCCAGACAGCGACTACGAGCAGTACTTC
CASSEAPDSDYEQYF
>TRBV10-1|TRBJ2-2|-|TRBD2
TGCGCCAGCAGTGATCAGCGGGAGAGGACCGGGGAGCTGTTTTTT
CASSDQRERTGELFF
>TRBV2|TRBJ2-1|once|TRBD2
TGTGCCAGCAGTGAGGGGCACCAACTAGCGGGGGGGGAGTTCTTC
CASSEGHQLAGGEFF
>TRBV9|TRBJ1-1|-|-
TGTGCCAGCAGCGTAGACGGGTGGGCTGAAGCTTTCTTT
CASSVDGWAEAFF
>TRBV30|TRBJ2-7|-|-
TGTGCCTGGAGGGACACTCCCTCCTACGAGCAGTACTTC
CAWRDTPSYEQYF
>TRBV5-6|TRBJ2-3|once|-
TGTGCCAGCAGCATATCGGGACTCCCGCGGTATTTT
CASSISGLPRYF
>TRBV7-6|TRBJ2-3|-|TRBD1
TGTGCCAGCAGCTTCGGACAGGGCGCAGATACGCAGTATTTT
CASSFGQGADTQYF
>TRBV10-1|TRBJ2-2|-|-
TGCGCCAGCAGTGAGTCGGGTATAGGGGCTTTCCTACCCGGGGAGCTGTTTTTT
CASSESGIGAFLPGELFF
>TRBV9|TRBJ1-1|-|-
TGTGACAGCAGCGTAGTTGCGGGGAACACTGAAGCTTTCTTT
CDSSVVAGNTEAFF
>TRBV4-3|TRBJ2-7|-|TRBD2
TGCGCCAGCAGCCAAGATGGGACTAGCGGCTCCTACGAGCAGTACTTC
CASSQDGTSGSYEQYF
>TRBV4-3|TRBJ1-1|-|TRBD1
TGCGCCAGCAGCCGGAAGGGACAGGGTCTGGCTGAAGCTTTCTTT
CASSRKGQGLAEAFF
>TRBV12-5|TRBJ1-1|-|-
TGTGCTAGTGGTTTGGTAGCCTGGGAAGCTTTCTTT
CASGLVAWEAFF
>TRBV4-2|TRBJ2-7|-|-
TGTGCCAGCAGCCAGGATCGTGGGGGGTACTACGAGCAGTACTTC
CASSQDRGGYYEQYF
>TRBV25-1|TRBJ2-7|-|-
TGTGCCAGCAGTGAGGCAGGGATCCCCTACGAGCAGTACTTC
CASSEAGIPYEQYF
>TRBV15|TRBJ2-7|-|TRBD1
TGTGCCACCAGCATTGTCCGGACAGGGAGCTCCTACGAGCAGTACTTC
CATSIVRTGSSYEQYF
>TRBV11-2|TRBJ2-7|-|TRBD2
TGTGCCAGCAGCACCGGGACTAGCGTTACCTACGAGCAGTACTTC
CASSTGTSVTYEQYF
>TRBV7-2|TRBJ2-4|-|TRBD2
TGTGCCAGCAGCTTAGAGCTAGCGGGAGGTACCAAAAACATTCAGTACTTC
CASSLELAGGTKNIQYF
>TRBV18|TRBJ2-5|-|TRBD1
TGTGCCAGCTCACCACAGACAGGGGACCAAGAGACCCAGTACTTC
CASSPQTGDQETQYF
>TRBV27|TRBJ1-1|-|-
TGTGCCAGCAGTTTGTACAGTACGAACACTGAAGCTTTCTTT
CASSLYSTNTEAFF
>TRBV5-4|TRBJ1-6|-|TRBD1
TGTGCCAGCAGCCGGGACAGGAGGAATAATTCACCCCTCCACTTT
CASSRDRRNNSPLHF
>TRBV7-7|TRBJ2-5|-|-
TGTGCTAGCAGCTTAGGATGGCAACGCCAAGAGACCCAGTACTTC
CASSLGWQRQETQYF
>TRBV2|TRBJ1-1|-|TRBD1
TGTGCCGCCTTAGGACAGGGGGCGGCTTTCTTT
CAALGQGAAFF
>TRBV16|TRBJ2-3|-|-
TGTGCCAGCAGCCCCCTGGAAGGCGACAGAGATACGCAGTATTTT
CASSPLEGDRDTQYF
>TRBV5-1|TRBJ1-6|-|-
TGCGCCAGCAGCTTGGCCGGGAGCCGCTATAATTCACCCCTCCACTTT
CASSLAGSRYNSPLHF
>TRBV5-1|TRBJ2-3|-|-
TGCGCCAGCAGCTTCGGACAGGATACGCAGTATTTT
CASSFGQDTQYF
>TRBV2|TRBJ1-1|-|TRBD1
TGTGCCAGCACCGACAGGGCCTATGGTGAAGCTTTCTTT
CASTDRAYGEAFF
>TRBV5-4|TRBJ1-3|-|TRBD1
TGTGCCAGCAGTTTAACCGGGACAGGGGCTTCTGGAAACACCATATATTTT
CASSLTGTGASGNTIYF
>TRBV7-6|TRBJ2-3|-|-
TGTGCCAGCGGGCCAACCCCTGACACAGATACGCAGTATTTT
CASGPTPDTDTQYF
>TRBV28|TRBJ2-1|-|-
TGTGCCAGCAGCCCTCCGGGATCTTCCTACAATGAGCAGTTCTTC
CASSPPGSSYNEQFF
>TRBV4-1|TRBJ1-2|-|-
TGCGCCAGCAGCCAGGACACGCGGAGCTATGGCTACACCTTC
CASSQDTRSYGYTF
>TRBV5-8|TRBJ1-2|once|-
TGTGCCAGCAGCCCCTGGCGGAGCCCATATGGCTACACCTTC
CASSPWRSPYGYTF
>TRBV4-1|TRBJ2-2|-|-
TGCGCCAGCAGCCAAGCGTCCCGGGAGCTGTTTTTT
CASSQASRELFF
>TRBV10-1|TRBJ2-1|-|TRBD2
TGCGCCAGCAGCTCCAGACTAGCGGGAGGTGTCAATGAGCAGTTCTTC
CASSSRLAGGVNEQFF
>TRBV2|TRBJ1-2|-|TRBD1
TGTGCCAGCAGTGAACCCGCGACAGGGGGCCCTCCAAGCTTC
CASSEPATGGPPSF
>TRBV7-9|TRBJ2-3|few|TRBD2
TGTGCCAGCAGCCAGACACTAGCGGGAGTTACAGATACGCAGTATTTT
CASSQTLAGVTDTQYF
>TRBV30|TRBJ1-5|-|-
TGTGCCTGGATCTGTTCCCTGCCCCAGCATTTT
CAWICSLPQHF
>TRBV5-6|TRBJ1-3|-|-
TGTGCCAGCAGGGTAACGGGGACTGGAAACACCATATATTTT
CASRVTGTGNTIYF